This note documents a single TCR beta chain sequence. Its antigen is unknown. This record comes from a study of Graves' ophthalmopathy and Graves' hyperthyroidism. General study results and limits: Sensitivity reached more than 70% and specificity about 73% when the model predicted ophthalmopathy progression. Blood was where most expanded thyroid clonotypes above 0.001 frequency also turned up.

Researchers took RNA transcripts and amplified TCR beta CDR3 regions from them. Second-round multiplex PCR came after a first-round RT-PCR that employed HTBI primers. TCRdb called the multiplex PCR reads again in MiXCR, with one record for every CDR3 protein. The table has over a million distinct CDR3 sequences, about 40% seen once. Source material: peripheral blood or thyroid tissue (not recorded which). This TCR was sampled from an adult man with Graves' hyperthyroidism.

This CDR3 reads CASSFKRGAGELFF. The CDR3 region has the DNA TGTGCCAGCAGCTTCAAAAGGGGGGCCGGGGAGCTGTTTTTT. J is TRBJ2-2 and V is TRBV7-9; the D call may be TRBD1 or TRBD2 (6 bases each). Trimming stripped 3 bases from V and 6 bases from J, with 11 bases between. Germline CDR1 and CDR2: SEHNR and FQNEAQ (reference sequence). CDR3 length equals 14 residues.